These T cell receptor beta chains were read from a single sample in a study of cytomegalovirus exposure and HLA in healthy donors. Here immunoSEQ multiplex PCR was the method, and the copy in TCRdb shows in-frame clones only, minus some. The data show roughly 100,000 clones, with approximately 86% seen just once and 5% to 6.5% held by the top ten. Sequencing used PBMCs. These TCRs come from a man between 18 and 29 years old in good health and CMV-seronegative. The CDR3 runs from the conserved cysteine through the conserved F or W. A D gene is named only where the DNA matches it firmly. For some rows the clone size is stated as once, few or many, or as a class when expanded; others skip it.

>-|TRBV19|TRBJ2-1|TRBD2
TGTGCCAGTAGTAGCGGGAGCAGCTCCTACAATGAGCAGTTCTTC
CASSSGSSSYNEQFF
>few|TRBV2|TRBJ2-7|TRBD1
TGTGCCAGCACGCAGGGGGTCGGATACGAGCAGTACTTC
CASTQGVGYEQYF
>-|TRBV4-1|TRBJ2-2|-
TGCGCCAGCAGCCAGGAAGACAGGAGCTTCACCGGGGAGCTGTTTTTT
CASSQEDRSFTGELFF
>few|TRBV6-1|TRBJ2-7|-
TGTGCCAGCCGAGAGAACTCCTACGAGCAGTACTTC
CASRENSYEQYF
>-|TRBV9|TRBJ2-6|-
TGTGCCAGCAGCGAGGGGGGGACTGGGGCCAACGTCCTGACTTTC
CASSEGGTGANVLTF
>few|TRBV9|TRBJ2-2|-
TGTGCCAGCAGCGCCGCCCGAAAGCGCACCGGGGAGCTGTTTTTT
CASSAARKRTGELFF
>once|TRBV29-1|TRBJ2-1|-
TGCAGCGTTGAATCAGGGGTCGATGAGCAGTTCTTC
CSVESGVDEQFF
>-|TRBV2|TRBJ1-5|TRBD1
TGTGCCAGCAGCCGGGACAGGGCCAATCAGCCCCAGCATTTT
CASSRDRANQPQHF
>-|TRBV30|TRBJ2-7|-
TGTGCCTGGAGTGAGCAGGGCGAGCAGTACTTC
CAWSEQGEQYF
>-|TRBV4-2|TRBJ2-5|TRBD1
TGTGCCAGCAGCCAGCCGACAGGGTCAGCCCAAGAGACCCAGTACTTC
CASSQPTGSAQETQYF
>-|TRBV5-6|TRBJ2-3|TRBD2
TGTGCCAGCAGCTCGCCCCTAGCGGGAAGCACAGATACGCAGTATTTT
CASSSPLAGSTDTQYF
>-|TRBV5-8|TRBJ2-7|TRBD2
TGTGCCAGCAGCGCCGCCACTAGCGGGAGCTCCTACGAGCAGTACTTC
CASSAATSGSSYEQYF
>-|TRBV6-6|TRBJ2-2|TRBD2
TGTGCCAGCAGTCCAGCGGGAGGCACCGGGGAGCTGTTCTTT
CASSPAGGTGELFF
>once|TRBV6-6|TRBJ1-2|TRBD1
TGTGCCAGCAGTTACTCGGGACAGCTTAACTATGGCTACACCTTC
CASSYSGQLNYGYTF
>-|TRBV7-3|TRBJ2-3|TRBD2
TGTGCCAGCAGCTCCAGCGGGAGTGAGCAGTATTTT
CASSSSGSEQYF
>-|TRBV6-5|TRBJ1-2|-
TGTGCCACCTATGCCGGTGGCAGGGACTTGGTTGGCTACACCTTC
CATYAGGRDLVGYTF
>few|TRBV30|TRBJ2-7|TRBD2
TGTGCCTGGAGCCTCGGGGGGGACCCCTCCAACGAGCAGTACTTC
CAWSLGGDPSNEQYF
>-|TRBV6-5|TRBJ1-2|-
TGTGCCAGCAGTTACCAATATCAGCGGGGCTACACCTTC
CASSYQYQRGYTF
>-|TRBV6-5|TRBJ2-7|TRBD1
TGTGCCAGCAGTGAGGGGACAGCAAGATACGAGCAGTACTTC
CASSEGTARYEQYF
>few|TRBV6-1|TRBJ1-3|-
TGTGCCAGCAGTCCAGGGGAAGGCTCTGGAAACACCATATATTTT
CASSPGEGSGNTIYF